This entry lists 4 T cell receptor beta chains sequenced from one sample in a study of spatial heterogeneity in lung cancer. This sample's time point: sample taken at primary tumor resection. TCRdb processed the 5' RACE reads anew with MiXCR; each CDR3 protein has one entry. The sample yields some 9,300 distinct CDR3 sequences, more than 6% seen once. The sample was normal lung tissue next to the tumor, taken at surgery. The receptors shown here come from a male donor with early-stage non-small cell lung cancer.

This clonotype is categorized as medium-sized. The chain joins TRBV7-6 to TRBJ2-1; D is undetermined. The CDR3 contains 16 residues. Germline V gene data show CDR1 as SGHVS and CDR2 as FNYEAQ. Trimming took 4 bases from V and 0 from J, leaving 13 bases between them. CDR3 nucleotide sequence: TGTGCCAGCAGCTACCTCATCCCTTTCTCCTACAATGAGCAGTTCTTC. Protein sequence: CASSYLIPFSYNEQFF.

The chain uses TRBV7-2 and TRBJ2-1; D possibly corresponds to TRBD2 (6 bases). The CDR3 consists of 15 residues. V lost 0 bases to trimming and J lost 8 bases, with 14 bases between them. Germline V lookup: CDR1 SGHTA, CDR2 FQGNSA. The CDR3 loop is CASSLASGVGYEQFF. The CDR3 region has the DNA TGTGCCAGCAGCTTAGCGTCGGGAGTGGGTTATGAGCAGTTCTTC.

This clonotype is medium-sized by share. The chain recombines TRBV28 with TRBJ1-6; 9 bases fit TRBD1. The CDR3 loop spans 15 amino acids. Trimming took 5 bases from V and 6 from J; bases not matched to a gene: 5. The germline V gene encodes CDR1 MDHEN and CDR2 SYDVKM. The CDR3 loop reads CASSEPGQGNSPLHF. The CDR3 coding sequence is TGTGCCAGCAGTGAACCGGGACAGGGTAATTCACCCCTCCACTTT.

This clonotype was detected many times. The chain employs TRBV7-9 and TRBJ2-5, with TRBD1 matching 9 bases. Germline V gene data show CDR1 as SEHNR and CDR2 as FQNEAQ (reference sequence). The CDR3 is 16 residues long. J lost 6 bases, V lost 4 bases, and 12 bases had no gene match. CDR3 region: CASSSTGTGPEQTQYF. In nucleotides, the CDR3 is TGTGCCAGCAGCTCAACCGGGACAGGGCCTGAGCAGACCCAGTACTTC.